This T cell receptor beta chain is drawn from a study of T cell changes during pregnancy in multiple sclerosis. The V segment lost 6 bases and the J segment 3 bases; nucleotides outside the gene matches: 22. CDR1 and CDR2 (germline): PRHDT, FYEKMQ (reference sequence). The CDR3 length is 20 residues. Clones were read by immunoSEQ multiplex PCR, and TCRdb kept only the in-frame ones, dropping some. This table has about 18,000 clones, almost 85% appearing once. This chain joins TRBV13 and TRBJ2-7; 11 bases fit TRBD2. This clonotype was obtained from a female donor in good health, enrolled as a control in a pregnancy study. Sequences were derived from CD8+ T cells from peripheral blood mononuclear cells, sampled in the third trimester of pregnancy. The CDR3 sequence: CASRNRRGLADILQSYEQYF. In DNA, the CDR3 is TGTGCCAGCAGGAATCGCAGGGGACTAGCGGATATACTACAAAGCTACGAGCAGTACTTC.